This passage covers 23 T cell receptor beta chains from one sample sequenced in a study of blood T cell repertoires in COVID-19. Libraries were prepared by immunoSEQ multiplex PCR; TCRdb keeps only in-frame clonotypes and omits some of them. The profile covers 150,000 to 180,000 clones, with about four fifths appearing a single time and roughly 0.52% taken by the ten largest. Specimen: peripheral blood. These receptors were obtained from a man in his 60s with acute or convalescent COVID-19.

The chain recombines TRBV11-3 with TRBJ2-1; a weak D match, TRBD1 (6 bases). CDR1 is SGHNT and CDR2 is YENEEA in the germline V gene. This CDR3 spans 17 amino acids. Trimming took off 1 base at V and 2 bases at J, with 15 bases between the two ends. The chain's CDR3 is CASSLASQGKTYNEQFF. In DNA, the CDR3 is TGTGCCAGCAGCTTAGCGAGTCAGGGGAAAACCTACAATGAGCAGTTCTTC.

The CDR3 coding sequence is TGTGCCAGCTCACCAGACAGGGGTTACAATGGCTACACCTTC. Translation gives CASSPDRGYNGYTF. V and J are TRBV18 and TRBJ1-2; the match to TRBD1 covers 8 bases. From germline, CDR1 is KGHSH and CDR2 LQKENI. V gave up 2 bases and J gave up 6 bases; unmatched junction bases: 5. The CDR3 length is 14 residues.

There are a few counts of this clone. The V gene is TRBV7-9, the J gene TRBJ2-3; 9 nucleotides match TRBD2. CDR1 is SEHNR and CDR2 is FQNEAQ in the germline V gene (reference sequence). The CDR3 length is 13 residues. Germline trimming cut 8 bases from V and 8 bases from J; bases unmatched to any gene: 8. The CDR3 DNA reads as TGTGCCAGCGAAATTAGCGGGGGATCTACGCAGTATTTT. It translates to CASEISGGSTQYF.

V is TRBV6-1 and J is TRBJ1-1; D call uncertain. This CDR3 region has 14 residues. Trimming shortened V by 3 bases and J by 5 bases, and 13 bases separated the two germline ends. Germline CDR1 MNHNS, CDR2 SASEGT. DNA for the CDR3: TGTGCCAGCAGTGACCAAATCGGTATAACTGAAGCTTTCTTT. Translated: CASSDQIGITEAFF.

The chain joins TRBV5-1 to TRBJ1-6, with TRBD1 identical over 10 bases. Germline trimming cut 0 bases from V and 6 bases from J; bases unmatched to any gene: 3. CDR3 length: 16 amino acids. Germline V gives CDR1 SGHRS, CDR2 YFSETQ. The CDR3 nucleotides read TGCGCCAGCAGCTTGGAGACAGGGGGCCTTAATTCACCCCTCCACTTT. The encoded protein is CASSLETGGLNSPLHF.

The CDR3 DNA follows: TGTGCCAGCAGTCCCCCGGGACTCCAGAACACTGAAGCTTTCTTT. Translation: CASSPPGLQNTEAFF. The V gene is TRBV28, the J gene TRBJ1-1; D perhaps matches TRBD1 (5 bases). Between the trimmed V and J ends, which lost 5 bases and 1 base, there was a span of 14 bases. The germline V gene has CDR1 MDHEN and CDR2 SYDVKM. The CDR3 is 15 amino acids.

This rearrangement joins TRBV6-2 or TRBV6-3 to TRBJ1-2, with D perhaps matching TRBD1 (5 bases). Germline CDR1 and CDR2: MNHEY and SVGEGT. The CDR3 covers 14 residues. V was pared by 5 bases and J by 8 bases, with 18 bases between. The CDR3: CASSPGPGTAGYTF. The CDR3 nucleotides are TGTGCCAGCAGTCCCGGTCCGGGGACTGCGGGCTACACCTTC.

The rearrangement links TRBV11-3 to TRBJ2-5, with D unresolved. V lost 1 base and J lost 2, with 5 bases in between. The CDR3 is made up of 13 amino acids. Germline CDR1 reads SGHNT; CDR2 reads YENEEA. The CDR3 region has the DNA TGTGCCAGCAGCTTAGGGCCTCAAGAGACCCAGTACTTC. It yields the protein CASSLGPQETQYF.

J is TRBJ1-1 and V is TRBV7-3, with D possibly being TRBD1 (6 bases). Per the germline V gene, CDR1 is SGHTA and CDR2 is FQGTGA. The CDR3 extends over 15 amino acids. Trimming pared 5 bases from V and 4 bases from J, leaving 17 bases between. The CDR3 protein is CASSLRGGESTEAFF. The CDR3 nucleotides read TGTGCCAGCAGCCTCAGAGGGGGGGAAAGCACTGAAGCTTTCTTT.

The V call is TRBV5-4, the J call TRBJ2-5; D is unclear. The CDR3 runs 14 residues. Germline CDR1 reads SGHNT; CDR2 reads YYREEE (reference sequence). V dropped 2 bases and J dropped 5 bases, with 13 bases sitting between them. DNA for the CDR3: TGTGCCAGCAGCTTAGATGTTCTTGGCGAGACCCAGTACTTC. Translated: CASSLDVLGETQYF.

The CDR3 region has the DNA TGTGCCACCAGCAGTTCAGGCCCCGATTACAATGAGCAGTTCTTC. It specifies CATSSSGPDYNEQFF. This rearrangement joins TRBV24-1 to TRBJ2-1; D is unresolved. Germline CDR1 reads KGHDR; CDR2 reads SFDVKD. The CDR3 is 15 residues long. Trimming took off 7 bases at V and 4 bases at J, with 16 bases between the two ends.

V usage is TRBV19 and J usage is TRBJ2-3; TRBD1 is a possible D gene (5 bases). The CDR3 length is 13 residues. V was clipped by 0 bases and J by 6 bases, with 7 bases between them. The V gene's germline CDR1 is LNHDA and CDR2 SQIVND (reference sequence). The CDR3 DNA follows: TGTGCCAGTAGTATAGAAGGGGCCGATACGCAGTATTTT. This translates into CASSIEGADTQYF. Complete variable domain (other parts from reference TRBV19 and TRBJ2-3): DGGITQSPKYLFRKEGQNVTLSCEQNLNHDAMYWYRQDPGQGLRLIYYSQIVNDFQKGDIAEGYSVSREKKESFPLTVTSAQKNPTAFYLCASSIEGADTQYFGPGTRLTVL.

This chain links TRBV24-1 with TRBJ2-1; D call uncertain. Trimming cost V 7 bases and J 0 bases, with 6 bases left between them. CDR1 is KGHDR, CDR2 SFDVKD, per germline. The CDR3 consists of 13 residues. DNA of the CDR3: TGTGCCACCAGGCTGAGCTCCTACAATGAGCAGTTCTTC. Residues: CATRLSSYNEQFF.

J is TRBJ1-6 and V is TRBV7-2; 9 bases align to TRBD1. The germline V gene has CDR1 SGHTA and CDR2 FQGNSA. After removal of 5 bases from V and 9 bases from J, the junction contained 17 bases not matched to a gene. CDR3 size: 18 residues. CDR3 nucleotide sequence: TGTGCCAGCAGCCTACACGGCGGGGGGACAGGGAACGGTTCACCCCTCCACTTT. Amino acids: CASSLHGGGTGNGSPLHF.

V and J are TRBV3-1 (or the pseudogene TRBV3-2) and TRBJ1-3; weak D call: TRBD1 (5 bases). Trimming left V 1 base short and J 4 bases short, with 8 bases between. The CDR3 has 14 residues. CDR1 LGHDT and CDR2 YNNKEL come from the germline V gene (reference sequence). CDR3 nucleotides: TGTGCCAGCAGCCAAGGGGGGAGGGGAAACACCATATATTTT. Translating gives CASSQGGRGNTIYF.

The chain uses TRBV7-2 and TRBJ2-5; 14 bases line up with TRBD2. Germline values: CDR1 SGHTA, CDR2 FQGNSA. This CDR3 is 19 amino acids long. V gave up 5 bases and J gave up 5 bases; unmatched junction bases: 16. CDR3 region: CASSPPRLAGGPVEETQYF. For the CDR3, the DNA is TGTGCCAGCAGCCCGCCTCGACTAGCGGGGGGGCCAGTAGAGGAGACCCAGTACTTC.

V usage is TRBV11-2 and J usage is TRBJ1-2, with 9 bases fitting TRBD1. The CDR3 has 15 residues. The germline V gene has CDR1 SGHAT and CDR2 FQNNGV. J gave up 4 bases and V 4 bases, and 7 bases lay outside the gene matches. CDR3 amino acids: CASSYAGQGAYGYTF. The CDR3 bases are TGTGCCAGCAGCTACGCGGGACAGGGCGCCTATGGCTACACCTTC.

V is TRBV19 and J is TRBJ1-2, with 7 bases fitting TRBD1. Germline CDR1 LNHDA, CDR2 SQIVND (reference sequence). V lost 6 bases and J lost 0; bases outside the gene matches: 7. The CDR3 is 15 amino acids. The CDR3 DNA sequence: TGTGCCAGTAGACCGGGACAGAGGACTAACTATGGCTACACCTTC. Translating gives CASRPGQRTNYGYTF.

This chain uses TRBV2 with TRBJ1-1; 7 bases line up with TRBD1. V gave up 5 bases and J gave up 7 bases; unmatched junction bases: 1. The length of the CDR3 is 11 residues. Germline loops: CDR1 SNHLY, CDR2 FYNNEI. For the CDR3, the DNA is TGTGCCAGCAGTTACAGGGGTGAAGCTTTCTTT. Translated: CASSYRGEAFF.

The genes are TRBV6-1 and TRBJ2-5; 8 bases map to TRBD1. The CDR3 runs 13 residues. J lost 7 bases, V lost 5 bases, and 6 bases had no gene match. CDR1 is MNHNS, CDR2 SASEGT, per germline. The CDR3 spells CASSRGTGGTQYF. The CDR3 region has the DNA TGTGCCAGCAGTAGGGGGACAGGAGGGACCCAGTACTTC.

The chain employs TRBV4-3 and TRBJ1-4; D is unclear. Germline-derived CDR1 and CDR2 are LGHNA and YSLEER. The CDR3 runs 15 residues. Trimming took 4 bases from V and 1 from J, leaving 10 bases between them. The CDR3 here is CASSRQPETNEKLFF. The CDR3 region has the DNA TGCGCCAGCAGCCGACAACCAGAAACTAATGAAAAACTGTTTTTT.

The chain couples TRBV19 to TRBJ2-5; a weak D match, TRBD2 (5 bases). V was cut by 0 bases and J by 5 bases, with 22 bases left in between. The germline V gene encodes CDR1 LNHDA and CDR2 SQIVND (reference sequence). This CDR3 is 18 amino acids long. The CDR3 coding sequence is TGTGCCAGTAGTATAGATGGCCCAACGCTGGCAGGAGGTGAGACCCAGTACTTC. Translating gives CASSIDGPTLAGGETQYF.

V is TRBV27 and J is TRBJ2-7; TRBD1 is a possible D gene (5 bases). The CDR3 extends over 14 amino acids. Germline V gene lookup returns CDR1 MNHEY and CDR2 SMNVEV (reference sequence). Trimming cost V 6 bases and J 0 bases, with 12 bases left between them. The CDR3 nucleotides are TGTGCCAGCAGGATGGGGCAGGGCTCCTACGAGCAGTACTTC. The encoded protein is CASRMGQGSYEQYF.